This T cell receptor (beta chain) stems from a study of metastatic and nonmetastatic thyroid tumors. The wider study: Repertoires from blood and tumor or nodule tissue of malignant and benign thyroid patients were compared. Study results and limitations: Versus benign nodules, malignant thyroid tumors reportedly had significantly higher TCR beta diversity, in blood and tumor.

Thyroid surgery had not been preceded by any treatment in any patient. In the original processing: Building a distant-metastasis classifier for papillary thyroid cancer drew on CDR3 differences across clinicopathological groups. TCRdb re-clonotyped the PCR reads through MiXCR. The authors' filters were not applied to this entry. The repertoire holds around 16,000 clones, with about 23% as singletons. Details on this clone: Its target is unknown. The junction departs from germline at one end; a sequencing error may be responsible.

The sequenced sample consisted of blood. The sequence derives from a male donor with papillary thyroid cancer or a benign thyroid nodule (not recorded which). Some clones in this sample may be carry-over from other donors' samples.

CDR3 sequence: CASIIDRTGGLRETQYF. In nucleotides, the CDR3 is TGTGCCAGTATTATAGATCGGACAGGGGGATTGAGGGAGACCCAGTACTTC. V usage is TRBV19 and J usage is TRBJ2-5; TRBD1 aligns across 10 bases. Germline CDR1 is LNHDA and CDR2 is SQIVND (reference sequence). The CDR3 consists of 17 residues.